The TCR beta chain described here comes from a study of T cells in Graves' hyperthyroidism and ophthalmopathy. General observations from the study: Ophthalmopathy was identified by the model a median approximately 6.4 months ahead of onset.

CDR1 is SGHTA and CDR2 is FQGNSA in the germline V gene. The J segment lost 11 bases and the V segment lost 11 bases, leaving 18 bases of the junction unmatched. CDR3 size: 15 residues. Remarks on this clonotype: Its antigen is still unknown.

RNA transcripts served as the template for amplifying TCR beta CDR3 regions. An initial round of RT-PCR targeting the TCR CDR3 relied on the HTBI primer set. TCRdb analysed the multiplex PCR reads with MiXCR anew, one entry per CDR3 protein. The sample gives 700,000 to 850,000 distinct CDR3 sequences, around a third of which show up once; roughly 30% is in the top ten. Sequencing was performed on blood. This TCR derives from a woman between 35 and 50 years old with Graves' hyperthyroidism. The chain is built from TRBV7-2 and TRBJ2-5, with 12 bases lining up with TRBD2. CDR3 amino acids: CAGDASGGGLDTQYF. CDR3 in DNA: TGTGCCGGAGATGCTAGCGGGGGGGGTTTGGATACGCAGTACTTC.